Below are 27 T cell receptor beta chains sequenced from a single sample in a study of blood T cell repertoires in COVID-19. Libraries were prepared by immunoSEQ multiplex PCR; TCRdb keeps only in-frame clonotypes and omits some of them. The table includes fewer than 500,000 clones, around nine tenths detected once. The source material was PBMCs or T cells enriched from blood (not recorded which). The receptors shown here come from a woman aged 25 to 39 with acute COVID-19.

The chain couples TRBV3-1 (or the pseudogene TRBV3-2) to TRBJ1-2; D gene ambiguous. Germline lookup yields CDR1 LGHDT and CDR2 YNNKEL (reference sequence). This CDR3 comprises 14 residues. The ends were cut back, 0 bases at V and 8 bases at J, with 13 bases in the middle. The CDR3 sequence: CASSQEVSSGGYTF. Written as DNA, the CDR3 is TGTGCCAGCAGCCAAGAGGTCTCTTCAGGAGGCTACACCTTC.

The chain joins TRBV19 to TRBJ2-2, with TRBD2 matching 11 bases. The CDR3 consists of 14 residues. Trimming removed 7 bases from V and 5 bases from J; junction bases left unmatched: 3. From germline, CDR1 is LNHDA and CDR2 SQIVND (reference sequence). Written as DNA, the CDR3 is TGTGCCAGTACCAGGACTAGCGGGACCGGGGAGCTGTTTTTT. Its protein product is CASTRTSGTGELFF.

For this clone: This may arise from a read error, as a much more abundant clone is one base away. This chain connects TRBV10-2 to TRBJ2-3; 13 nucleotides line up with TRBD2. This CDR3 has 15 residues. V was clipped by 2 bases and J by 4 bases; unmatched bases: 0. Germline assignment: CDR1 WSHSY and CDR2 SAAADI. The CDR3 DNA is TGCGCCAGCAGTGAGACTAGCGGGGGGGCAGATACGCAGTATTTT. Its translation is CASSETSGGADTQYF.

The sample holds a few counts of this clone. This CDR3 is CASSEVAGGGSGYTF. CDR3 DNA: TGTGCCAGCAGTGAAGTGGCCGGGGGAGGGAGTGGCTACACCTTC. The V call is TRBV6-1, the J call TRBJ1-2; TRBD1 might be the D (5 bases). Germline CDR1 reads MNHNS; CDR2 reads SASEGT. CDR3 length: 15 residues. The V end lost 1 base, the J end lost 7 bases, and 16 bases lay between the germline ends.

This chain links TRBV6-5 with TRBJ1-2; a possible D gene is TRBD1 (6 bases). V lost 6 bases to trimming and J lost 4 bases, with 12 bases between them. The CDR3 spans 13 residues. CDR1 is MNHEY, CDR2 SVGAGI, per germline. The CDR3 sequence is CASRDRLGYGYTF. The CDR3 coding sequence is TGTGCCAGCAGAGACAGGTTAGGCTATGGCTACACCTTC.

This sequence joins TRBV12-3 or TRBV12-4 and TRBJ1-2; D ambiguous. Trimming removed 11 bases at V and 2 bases at J, with 9 bases between. This CDR3 region has 11 residues. The CDR3 bases are TGTGCCTGTTCTATGAACTATGGCTACACCTTC. The encoded protein is CACSMNYGYTF.

The rearrangement links TRBV28 to TRBJ1-1; TRBD1 is a possible D gene (5 bases). CDR3 length: 13 residues. Germline CDR1 MDHEN, CDR2 SYDVKM. The V end lost 9 bases, the J end lost 1 base, and 12 bases lay between the germline ends. The CDR3 DNA reads TGTGCCAGTAATTGGGGCAAGAACACTGAAGCTTTCTTT. Its protein product is CASNWGKNTEAFF.

The rearrangement links TRBV4-1 to TRBJ1-6; no firm D call. Germline loops: CDR1 MGHRA, CDR2 YSYEKL. The CDR3 covers 16 residues. Trimming took off 1 base at V and 5 bases at J, with 12 bases between the two ends. CDR3 sequence (DNA): TGCGCCAGCAGCCAAGTGGCTACAGCCGATAATTCACCCCTCCACTTT. The encoded protein is CASSQVATADNSPLHF.

V and J are TRBV19 and TRBJ1-5, with D possibly being TRBD1 (6 bases). The CDR3 has 14 amino acids. Looked up from germline, CDR1 is LNHDA and CDR2 is SQIVND (reference sequence). Trimming took off 9 bases at V and 4 bases at J, with 16 bases between the two ends. CDR3 residues: CASQSRGANQPQHF. In DNA form, the CDR3 reads TGTGCCAGCCAGAGTCGGGGGGCGAATCAGCCCCAGCATTTT. Full variable domain (missing parts from reference TRBV19 and TRBJ1-5): DGGITQSPKYLFRKEGQNVTLSCEQNLNHDAMYWYRQDPGQGLRLIYYSQIVNDFQKGDIAEGYSVSREKKESFPLTVTSAQKNPTAFYLCASQSRGANQPQHFGDGTRLSIL.

The genes are TRBV3-1 (or the pseudogene TRBV3-2) and TRBJ1-1, with unresolved D. V gave up 1 base and J gave up 2 bases, with 5 bases separating them. CDR3 length: 13 amino acids. Looked up from germline, CDR1 is LGHDT and CDR2 is YNNKEL (reference sequence). CDR3 sequence: CASSQVENTEAFF. The CDR3 coding sequence is TGTGCCAGCAGCCAAGTAGAAAACACTGAAGCTTTCTTT.

The rearrangement joins TRBV20-1 to TRBJ2-7, with D perhaps matching TRBD1 (6 bases). Trimming pared 3 bases from V and 5 bases from J, leaving 17 bases between. The CDR3 sequence is 14 residues long. Germline CDR1 DFQATT, CDR2 SNEGSKA (reference sequence). CDR3 DNA: TGCAGTGCTAGTTTTCGTGACAGGTCCCACGAGCAGTACTTC. Its translation: CSASFRDRSHEQYF.

In this sample, this clone turned up a few times. V usage is TRBV5-5 and J usage is TRBJ1-1, with 7 bases matching TRBD1. This CDR3 has 19 amino acids. The germline CDR1 and CDR2 sequences are SGHKS and YYEKEE (reference sequence). The V and J ends lost 5 bases and 4 bases, in that order; junction bases with no gene match: 23. The chain's CDR3 is CASRSSGEGAVWRGTEAFF. CDR3 coding DNA: TGTGCCAGCAGATCCTCCGGTGAGGGGGCCGTATGGCGTGGCACTGAAGCTTTCTTT.

As regards this clone: The same CDR3 is also encoded by other DNA sequences in this sample. The chain recombines TRBV30 with TRBJ2-3, with a weak D call TRBD2 (5 bases). Germline CDR1 reads GTSNPN; CDR2 reads SVGIG (reference sequence). V was pared by 3 bases and J by 4 bases, with 11 bases between. CDR3 length: 13 amino acids. The CDR3 protein is CAWRGGRSDTQYF. The DNA of the CDR3 is TGTGCCTGGAGGGGCGGGCGATCAGATACGCAGTATTTT.

This chain joins TRBV24-1 and TRBJ2-5; the match to TRBD2 covers 8 bases. The CDR3 extends over 15 amino acids. V gave up 4 bases and J gave up 7 bases; unmatched junction bases: 10. The germline V gene has CDR1 KGHDR and CDR2 SFDVKD. Written as DNA, the CDR3 is TGTGCCACCAGTGAGGCGCGGGGGGCCCATGGGACCCAGTACTTC. As protein: CATSEARGAHGTQYF.

A few counts support this clone. The chain combines TRBV29-1 with TRBJ1-3; D call uncertain. The CDR3 spans 12 residues. Between the trimmed V and J ends, which lost 4 bases and 5 bases, there was a span of 9 bases. Germline V gene sequence: CDR1 SQVTM, CDR2 ANQGSEA. CDR3 DNA: TGCAGCGTTGGGGCAGAGAGAAACACCATATATTTT. This codes for CSVGAERNTIYF.

There are many counts of this clone. The rearrangement uses TRBV7-3 and TRBJ1-2, with D possibly matching TRBD1 (6 bases). The CDR3 is made up of 15 amino acids. The V gene's germline CDR1 is SGHTA and CDR2 FQGTGA. The V and J ends lost 4 bases and 8 bases respectively, with 20 bases between them. The CDR3 DNA is TGTGCCAGCAGCTACACATTACAGGGTGTCGGAGGCTACACCTTC. This gives the protein CASSYTLQGVGGYTF. The full variable domain, its missing parts supplied by reference TRBV7-3 and TRBJ1-2, is GAGVSQTPSNKVTEKGKYVELRCDPISGHTALYWYRQSLGQGPEFLIYFQGTGAADDSGLPNDRFFAVRPEGSVSTLKIQRTERGDSAVYLCASSYTLQGVGGYTFGSGTRLTVV.

The gene calls are TRBV4-1 and TRBJ1-2; maybe TRBD1 (6 bases). The germline V and J ends were trimmed by 4 bases and 2 bases, with 17 bases remaining between them. Looked up from germline, CDR1 is MGHRA and CDR2 is YSYEKL. This CDR3 has 16 residues. The CDR3 DNA sequence: TGCGCCAGCAGCCCCAAGCCCGGGACATACAACTATGGCTACACCTTC. It is translated as CASSPKPGTYNYGYTF.

This chain joins TRBV2 and TRBJ2-5; 10 bases align to TRBD2. The V gene's germline CDR1 is SNHLY and CDR2 FYNNEI. This CDR3 has 14 amino acids. The ends lost 6 bases at V and 4 bases at J; junction bases unmatched: 5. For the CDR3, the DNA is TGTGCCAGCAGGGGAGCGGGGGGGCTAGAGACCCAGTACTTC. It encodes CASRGAGGLETQYF.

The chain joins TRBV21-1 to TRBJ1-3. TRBV21-1 is listed as a pseudogene. The CDR3 is 11 residues long. The CDR3 nucleotides read TGTGCCAGCCCGGGTGGAAACACCATATATTTT. Translating it yields CASPGGNTIYF.

The chain links TRBV18 to TRBJ2-7, with a possible D match to TRBD1 (6 bases). This CDR3 is built from 14 residues. From germline, CDR1 is KGHSH and CDR2 LQKENI. Between the trimmed V and J ends, which lost 5 bases and 3 bases, there was a span of 14 bases. The CDR3 loop is CASSRTGIGYEQYF. CDR3 in DNA: TGTGCCAGCTCAAGAACAGGGATCGGCTACGAGCAGTACTTC.

This clone has a single count. The chain couples TRBV18 to TRBJ1-2, with 7 positions matching TRBD1. With 3 bases clipped from V and 2 bases from J, the junction kept 3 bases outside the gene matches. CDR3 length: 14 residues. Germline CDR1 reads KGHSH; CDR2 reads LQKENI. The CDR3 DNA reads TGTGCCAGCTCACCCTCGACAGGGAACTATGGCTACACCTTC. Protein: CASSPSTGNYGYTF.

The chain carries TRBV24-1 and TRBJ2-1, with 14 bases identical to TRBD2. CDR3 length: 16 amino acids. V gave up 3 bases and J gave up 8 bases; unmatched junction bases: 5. CDR1 KGHDR and CDR2 SFDVKD come from the germline V gene. Here the CDR3 reads CATSDQTSGGADEQFF. In DNA, the CDR3 is TGTGCCACCAGTGATCAGACTAGCGGGGGGGCCGATGAGCAGTTCTTC.

This chain uses TRBV5-6 with TRBJ1-1; 9 nucleotides agree with TRBD1. Germline CDR1 and CDR2: SGHDT and YYEEEE. The ends lost 4 bases at V and 7 bases at J; junction bases unmatched: 5. The CDR3 has 13 residues. Written as DNA, the CDR3 is TGTGCCAGCAGCCCCGGGACAGGGATTGAAGCTTTCTTT. It yields the protein CASSPGTGIEAFF.

The chain couples TRBV4-2 to TRBJ2-7; D remains ambiguous. V was trimmed by 1 base and J by 3 bases, leaving 7 bases between them. The germline gives CDR1 LGHNA, CDR2 YNFKEQ. The CDR3 covers 13 residues. Here the CDR3 DNA reads TGTGCCAGCAGCCAAGCCGGTTTCTACGAGCAGTACTTC. Translation gives CASSQAGFYEQYF.

The V and J genes are TRBV4-1 and TRBJ2-1; perhaps TRBD1 as D (6 bases). This CDR3 contains 15 residues. Trimming took 0 bases from V and 4 from J, leaving 10 bases between them. Germline CDR1 MGHRA, CDR2 YSYEKL. The CDR3 sequence is CASSQEGGHYNEQFF. CDR3 sequence (DNA): TGCGCCAGCAGCCAAGAAGGGGGACATTACAATGAGCAGTTCTTC.

This sequence joins TRBV28 and TRBJ1-2; 7 bases fit TRBD1. Germline values: CDR1 MDHEN, CDR2 SYDVKM. The CDR3 is 16 amino acids. V trimming: 5 bases; J trimming: 8 bases; junction bases outside the gene matches: 17. The CDR3 DNA reads TGTGCCAGCAGTATAAGTTTGCAGGGGGATCTGGGAGGCTACACCTTC. Amino acid sequence: CASSISLQGDLGGYTF.

This clone was seen only once. The chain links TRBV9 to TRBJ1-1, with 9 bases lining up with TRBD1. Germline CDR1 and CDR2: SGDLS and YYNGEE. The CDR3 extends over 16 amino acids. Trimming took 4 bases from V and 5 from J; bases not matched to a gene: 12. The CDR3 DNA is TGTGCCAGCAGCCTTGGGACAGGGAAGGGTGGTACTGAAGCTTTCTTT. This sequence encodes CASSLGTGKGGTEAFF.